This T cell receptor (beta chain) was sequenced for a study of beta chain features in type 1 diabetes. Study-level points and caveats: Shorter templates might be favored by PCR, and equally so in patients and in controls. Among patients with Type 1 diabetes, TCRB CDR3s were moderately but significantly shorter in every one of the four CD4+ subsets.

Expressed TCRB transcripts were sequenced because the entire RNA isolate underwent reverse transcription. Libraries were prepared by immunoSEQ multiplex PCR; TCRdb keeps only in-frame clonotypes and omits some of them. The profile shows 150,000 or so clones, 6.5% to 10% of them singletons. This clone was counted only a few times. What it binds is not known. The CDR3 has 14 amino acids. V gave up 3 bases and J gave up 5 bases, with 11 bases separating them. Looked up from germline, CDR1 is SGHTA and CDR2 is FQGNSA. Staining for CD45RO/CCR7/CD25/CD127/CD95/CD27 allowed sorting of CD4+ naive, central memory, regulatory and stem cell-like memory cells.

The sequenced material came from central memory CD4+ T cells from blood. The clonotype originates from a woman aged 18-35 years with type 1 diabetes. The V gene is TRBV7-2, the J gene TRBJ1-5; perhaps TRBD1 as D (5 bases). DNA for the CDR3: TGTGCCAGCAGCTTCGGGGGTCTGTATCAGCCCCAGCATTTT. Translating gives CASSFGGLYQPQHF.